The 5 T cell receptor beta chains below come from one sample, sequenced in a study of blood T cell repertoires in COVID-19. Profiling relied on immunoSEQ multiplex PCR, and the TCRdb table lists in-frame clones only, not all of them. The repertoire holds about 200,000 clones, about 94% seen once, with around 0.85% in the top ten. The specimen sequenced was peripheral blood. These receptors came from a man in his 60s with COVID-19, enrolled during active disease.

The V call is TRBV29-1, the J call TRBJ2-1, with 7 bases fitting TRBD1. Germline V gives CDR1 SQVTM, CDR2 ANQGSEA. The J segment lost 6 bases and the V segment lost 7 bases, leaving 9 bases of the junction unmatched. The CDR3 has 13 amino acids. The CDR3 region has the DNA TGCAGCGCATCCTACAGGGGAAGCAATGAGCAGTTCTTC. Its protein product is CSASYRGSNEQFF.

J is TRBJ2-2 and V is TRBV6-6; perhaps TRBD1 as D (6 bases). The germline V gene has CDR1 MNHNY and CDR2 SVGAGI (reference sequence). The CDR3 loop spans 15 amino acids. V lost 5 bases and J lost 7, with 17 bases in between. CDR3 region: CASSETGIGGGELFF. CDR3 DNA sequence: TGTGCCAGCAGTGAGACTGGGATAGGGGGCGGGGAGCTGTTTTTT.

The chain couples TRBV5-3 to TRBJ1-6; 10 bases align to TRBD1. TRBV5-3 carries the ORF label, with uncertain function. The CDR3 runs to 18 residues. Unmatched junction bases numbered 17, after V lost 4 bases and J lost 10 bases. As DNA, the CDR3 is TGTGCCAGAAGCCCCTGGAACTTGACAGGGGGCAGATTCTCACCCCTCCACTTT. Its protein product is CARSPWNLTGGRFSPLHF.

The chain recombines TRBV28 with TRBJ2-7; tentative D call: TRBD2 (6 bases). Germline assignment: CDR1 MDHEN and CDR2 SYDVKM. The germline V and J ends were trimmed by 10 bases and 4 bases, with 14 bases remaining between them. This CDR3 is 12 amino acids long. CDR3 protein: CATGTGVYEQYF. CDR3 in DNA: TGTGCCACCGGGACGGGGGTATACGAGCAGTACTTC.

V and J are TRBV27 and TRBJ1-2; D not resolved. CDR1 is MNHEY, CDR2 SMNVEV, per germline (reference sequence). This CDR3 is 12 amino acids long. V lost 9 bases, J lost 3 bases, and 11 bases lay in between. The DNA for the CDR3 is TGTGCCAGTAGAAAGGGAGACTATGGCTACACCTTC. Protein product: CASRKGDYGYTF.